Included here is one TCR beta chain sequence, with context. This specimen comes from a study of blood T cell repertoires in COVID-19. CDR3 length equals 15 residues. The trim removed 4 bases at V and 7 bases at J, leaving 14 bases unmatched. Germline values: CDR1 SQVTM, CDR2 ANQGSEA. Only in-frame clones appear in the TCRdb table, and some are missing; sequencing was by immunoSEQ multiplex PCR. The sample holds about 200,000 clones, 70% to 90% seen once. Sequenced: peripheral blood. The TCR was taken from a man in his fifties or sixties with acute or convalescent COVID-19. The chain links TRBV29-1 to TRBJ2-7, with 9 bases identical to TRBD2. The CDR3 is CSVGFRIAGVGEQYF. The CDR3 DNA reads TGCAGCGTTGGGTTTCGCATAGCGGGAGTGGGGGAGCAGTACTTC.